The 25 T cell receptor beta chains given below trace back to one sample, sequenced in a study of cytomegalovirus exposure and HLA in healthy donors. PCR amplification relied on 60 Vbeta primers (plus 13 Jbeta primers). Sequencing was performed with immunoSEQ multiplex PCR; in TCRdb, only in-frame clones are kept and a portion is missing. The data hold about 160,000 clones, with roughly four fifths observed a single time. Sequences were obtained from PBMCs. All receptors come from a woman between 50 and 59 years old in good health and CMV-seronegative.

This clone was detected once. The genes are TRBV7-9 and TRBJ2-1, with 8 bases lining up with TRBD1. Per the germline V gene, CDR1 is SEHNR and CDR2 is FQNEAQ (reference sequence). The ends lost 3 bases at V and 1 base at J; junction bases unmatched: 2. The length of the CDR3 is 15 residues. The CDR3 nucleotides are TGTGCCAGCAGCTTGGGGACAGGTTCCTACAATGAGCAGTTCTTC. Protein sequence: CASSLGTGSYNEQFF.

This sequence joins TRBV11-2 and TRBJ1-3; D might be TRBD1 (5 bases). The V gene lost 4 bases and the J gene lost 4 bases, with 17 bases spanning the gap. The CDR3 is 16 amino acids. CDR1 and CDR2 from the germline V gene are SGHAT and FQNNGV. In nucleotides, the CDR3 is TGTGCCAGCAGCTACGCGGGGCCTCCCTCGGGAAACACCATATATTTT. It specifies CASSYAGPPSGNTIYF.

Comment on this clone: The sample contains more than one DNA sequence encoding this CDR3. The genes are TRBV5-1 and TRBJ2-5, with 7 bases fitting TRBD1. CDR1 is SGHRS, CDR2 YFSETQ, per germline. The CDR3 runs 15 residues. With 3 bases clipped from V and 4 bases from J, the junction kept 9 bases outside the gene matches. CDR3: CASSSTGLGGETQYF. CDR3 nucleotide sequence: TGCGCCAGCAGCTCGACAGGGCTTGGAGGAGAGACCCAGTACTTC.

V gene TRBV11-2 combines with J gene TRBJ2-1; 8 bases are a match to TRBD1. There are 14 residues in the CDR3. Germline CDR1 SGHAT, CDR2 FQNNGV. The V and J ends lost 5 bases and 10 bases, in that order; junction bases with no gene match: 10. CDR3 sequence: CASSPDRGLREQFF. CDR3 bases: TGTGCCAGCAGCCCCGACAGGGGTTTGAGGGAGCAGTTCTTC.

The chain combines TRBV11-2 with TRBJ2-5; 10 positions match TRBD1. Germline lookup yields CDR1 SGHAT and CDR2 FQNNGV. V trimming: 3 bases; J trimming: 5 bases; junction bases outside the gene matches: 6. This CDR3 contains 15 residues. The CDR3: CASSFGQGGRETQYF. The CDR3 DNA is TGTGCCAGCAGCTTTGGACAGGGGGGAAGGGAGACCCAGTACTTC.

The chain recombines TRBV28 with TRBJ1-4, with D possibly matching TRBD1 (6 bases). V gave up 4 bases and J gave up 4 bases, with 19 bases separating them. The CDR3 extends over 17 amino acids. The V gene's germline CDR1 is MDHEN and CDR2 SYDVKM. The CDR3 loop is CASSWEHGGAGNEKLFF. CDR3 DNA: TGTGCCAGCAGTTGGGAACACGGGGGGGCGGGTAATGAAAAACTGTTTTTT.

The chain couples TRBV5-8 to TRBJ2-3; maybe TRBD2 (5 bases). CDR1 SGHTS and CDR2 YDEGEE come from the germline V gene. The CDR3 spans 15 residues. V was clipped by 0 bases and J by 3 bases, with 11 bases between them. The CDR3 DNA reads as TGTGCCAGCAGCTTGGGCCGGGGAAAAACAGATACGCAGTATTTT. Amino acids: CASSLGRGKTDTQYF.

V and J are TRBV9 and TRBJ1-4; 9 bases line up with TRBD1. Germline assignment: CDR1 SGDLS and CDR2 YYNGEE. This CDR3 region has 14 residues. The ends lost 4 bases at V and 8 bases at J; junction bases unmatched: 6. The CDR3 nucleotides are TGTGCCAGCAGCCTTGGACAGGGGCAGGAAAAACTGTTTTTT. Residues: CASSLGQGQEKLFF.

CDR3 amino acids: CASSHRGSEQYF. In DNA form, the CDR3 reads TGCGCCAGCAGCCATAGGGGGAGTGAGCAGTACTTC. The chain links TRBV4-3 to TRBJ2-7, with a tentative D call TRBD1 (6 bases). Germline V gives CDR1 LGHNA, CDR2 YSLEER. CDR3 size: 12 residues. V shed 3 bases and J shed 7 bases, with 10 bases lying between them.

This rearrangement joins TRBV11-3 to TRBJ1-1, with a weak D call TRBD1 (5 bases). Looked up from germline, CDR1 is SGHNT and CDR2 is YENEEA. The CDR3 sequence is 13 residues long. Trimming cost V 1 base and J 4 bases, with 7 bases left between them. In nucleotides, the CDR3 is TGTGCCAGCAGCTTAGCGGGGGGCACTGAAGCTTTCTTT. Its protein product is CASSLAGGTEAFF.

The CDR3 DNA is TGTGCCAGCAGTTCTCCGGGGTCCCAAGAGACCCAGTACTTC. Its translation is CASSSPGSQETQYF. The chain carries TRBV6-6 and TRBJ2-5; possible D gene TRBD2, 5 bases. Germline loops: CDR1 MNHNY, CDR2 SVGAGI (reference sequence). Trimming removed 4 bases from V and 1 base from J, with 10 bases in between. CDR3 length: 14 residues.

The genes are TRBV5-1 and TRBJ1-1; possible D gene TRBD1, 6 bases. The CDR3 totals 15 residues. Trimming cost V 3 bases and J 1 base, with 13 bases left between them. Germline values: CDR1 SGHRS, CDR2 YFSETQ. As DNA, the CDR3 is TGCGCCAGCAGCTACAACAGGGTCGGGAACACTGAAGCTTTCTTT. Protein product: CASSYNRVGNTEAFF.

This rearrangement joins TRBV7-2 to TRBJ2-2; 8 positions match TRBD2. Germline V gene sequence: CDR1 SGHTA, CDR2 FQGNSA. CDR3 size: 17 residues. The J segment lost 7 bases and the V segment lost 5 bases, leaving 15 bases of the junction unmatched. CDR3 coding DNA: TGTGCCAGCAGCACCGACCCCAGCGGGGGTTACGGCGGGGAGCTGTTTTTT. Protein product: CASSTDPSGGYGGELFF.

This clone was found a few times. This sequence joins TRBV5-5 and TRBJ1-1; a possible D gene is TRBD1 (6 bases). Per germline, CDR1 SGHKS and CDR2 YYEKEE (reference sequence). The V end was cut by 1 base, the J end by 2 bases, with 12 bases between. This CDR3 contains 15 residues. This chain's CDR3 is CASSLHWTANTEAFF. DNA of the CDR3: TGTGCCAGCAGCTTGCACTGGACAGCTAACACTGAAGCTTTCTTT.

The CDR3 here is CASSINSPGQGAIKAGELFF. Written as DNA, the CDR3 is TGTGCCAGTAGTATAAATTCCCCGGGACAGGGGGCGATTAAGGCCGGGGAGCTGTTTTTT. The V and J genes are TRBV19 and TRBJ2-2, with TRBD1 matching over 12 bases. V gave up 2 bases and J gave up 6 bases; unmatched junction bases: 16. There are 20 residues in the CDR3. Germline CDR1 LNHDA, CDR2 SQIVND (reference sequence).

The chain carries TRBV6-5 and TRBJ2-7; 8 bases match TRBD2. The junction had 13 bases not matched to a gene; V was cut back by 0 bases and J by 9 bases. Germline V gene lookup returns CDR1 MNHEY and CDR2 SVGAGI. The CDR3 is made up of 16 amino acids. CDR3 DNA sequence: TGTGCCAGCAGTTACTCGAGTGAGGCGGGGGGTCTGAGGCAGTACTTC. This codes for CASSYSSEAGGLRQYF.

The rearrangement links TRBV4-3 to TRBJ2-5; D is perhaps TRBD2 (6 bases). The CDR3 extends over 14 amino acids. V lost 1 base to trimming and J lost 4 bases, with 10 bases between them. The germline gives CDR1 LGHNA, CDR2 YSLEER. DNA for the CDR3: TGCGCCAGCAGCCAAGGAGGAGGGCGAGAGACCCAGTACTTC. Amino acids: CASSQGGGRETQYF.

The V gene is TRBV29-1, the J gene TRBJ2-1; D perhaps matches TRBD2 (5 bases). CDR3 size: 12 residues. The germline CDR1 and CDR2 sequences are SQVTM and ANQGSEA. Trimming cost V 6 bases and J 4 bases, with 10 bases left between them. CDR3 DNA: TGCAGCGTGATTGCGGGTTACAATGAGCAGTTCTTC. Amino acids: CSVIAGYNEQFF.

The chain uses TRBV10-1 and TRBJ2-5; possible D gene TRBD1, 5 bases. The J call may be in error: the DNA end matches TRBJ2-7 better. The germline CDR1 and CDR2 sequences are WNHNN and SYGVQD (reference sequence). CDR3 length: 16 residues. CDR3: CASSEVRQTRTYEQYF. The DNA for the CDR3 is TGCGCCAGCAGTGAAGTCCGACAGACTCGAACCTACGAGCAGTACTTC.

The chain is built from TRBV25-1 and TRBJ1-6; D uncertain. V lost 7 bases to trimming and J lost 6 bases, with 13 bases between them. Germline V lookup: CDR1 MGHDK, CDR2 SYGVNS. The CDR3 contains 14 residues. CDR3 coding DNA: TGTGCCAGCACCCCACACGGGATTAATTCACCCCTCCACTTT. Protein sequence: CASTPHGINSPLHF. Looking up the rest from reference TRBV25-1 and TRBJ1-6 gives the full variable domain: EADIYQTPRYLVIGTGKKITLECSQTMGHDKMYWYQQDPGMELHLIHYSYGVNSTEKGDLSSESTVSRIRTEHFPLTLESARPSHTSQYLCASTPHGINSPLHFGNGTRLTVT.

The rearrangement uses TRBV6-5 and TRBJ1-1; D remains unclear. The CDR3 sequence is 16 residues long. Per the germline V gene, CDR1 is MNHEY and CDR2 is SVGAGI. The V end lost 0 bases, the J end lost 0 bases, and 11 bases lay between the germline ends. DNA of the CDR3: TGTGCCAGCAGTTACTCAGCTAGTACAATGAACACTGAAGCTTTCTTT. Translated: CASSYSASTMNTEAFF.

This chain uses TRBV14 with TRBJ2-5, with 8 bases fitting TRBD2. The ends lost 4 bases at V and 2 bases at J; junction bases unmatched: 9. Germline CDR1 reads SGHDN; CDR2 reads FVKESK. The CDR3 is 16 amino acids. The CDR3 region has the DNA TGTGCCAGCAGCCCCGGGGGTAGCGGGATACAAGAGACCCAGTACTTC. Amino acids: CASSPGGSGIQETQYF.

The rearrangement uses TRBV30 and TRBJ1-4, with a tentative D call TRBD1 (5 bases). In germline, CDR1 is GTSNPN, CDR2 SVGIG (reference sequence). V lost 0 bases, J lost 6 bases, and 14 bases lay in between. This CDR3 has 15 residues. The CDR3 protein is CAWSVQSLGDEKLFF. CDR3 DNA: TGTGCCTGGAGTGTACAGAGTCTAGGGGATGAAAAACTGTTTTTT.

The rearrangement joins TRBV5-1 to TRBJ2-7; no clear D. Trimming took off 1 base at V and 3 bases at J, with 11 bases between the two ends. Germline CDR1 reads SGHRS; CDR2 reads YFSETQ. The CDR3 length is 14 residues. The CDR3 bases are TGCGCCAGCAGCTTGTCCCCGGTAGACTACGAGCAGTACTTC. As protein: CASSLSPVDYEQYF. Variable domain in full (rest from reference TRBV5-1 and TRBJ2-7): KAGVTQTPRYLIKTRGQQVTLSCSPISGHRSVSWYQQTPGQGLQFLFEYFSETQRNKGNFPGRFSGRQFSNSRSEMNVSTLELGDSALYLCASSLSPVDYEQYFGPGTRLTVT.

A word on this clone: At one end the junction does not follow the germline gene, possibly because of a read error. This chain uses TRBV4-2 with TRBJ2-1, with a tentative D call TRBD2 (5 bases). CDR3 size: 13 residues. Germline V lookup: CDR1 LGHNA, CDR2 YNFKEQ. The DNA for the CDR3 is TGTGCCAGCAGCGAAGACTATTCTTATGAGCAGTTCTTC. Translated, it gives CASSEDYSYEQFF.